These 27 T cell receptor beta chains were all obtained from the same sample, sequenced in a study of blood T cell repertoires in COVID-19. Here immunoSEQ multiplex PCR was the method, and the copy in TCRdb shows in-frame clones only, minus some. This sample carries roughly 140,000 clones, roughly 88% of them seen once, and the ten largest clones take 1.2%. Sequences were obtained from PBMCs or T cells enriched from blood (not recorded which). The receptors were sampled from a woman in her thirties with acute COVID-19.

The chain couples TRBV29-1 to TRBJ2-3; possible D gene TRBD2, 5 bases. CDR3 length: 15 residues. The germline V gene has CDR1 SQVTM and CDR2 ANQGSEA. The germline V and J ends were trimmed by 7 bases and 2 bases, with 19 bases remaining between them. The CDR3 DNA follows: TGCAGCGGCTTTCGGAGCGGACCCCCCACAGATACGCAGTATTTT. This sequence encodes CSGFRSGPPTDTQYF.

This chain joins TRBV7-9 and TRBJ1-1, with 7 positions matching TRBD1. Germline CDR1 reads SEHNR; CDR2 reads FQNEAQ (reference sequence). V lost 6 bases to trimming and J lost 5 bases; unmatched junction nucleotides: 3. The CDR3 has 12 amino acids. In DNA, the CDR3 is TGTGCCAGCAGAACAGGGGATACTGAAGCTTTCTTT. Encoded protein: CASRTGDTEAFF.

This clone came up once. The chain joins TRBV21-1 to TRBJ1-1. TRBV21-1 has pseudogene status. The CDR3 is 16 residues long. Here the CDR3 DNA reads TGTGCCAGCAGCAAAGCTGACAAGGGGCGGGGAACTGAAGCTTTCTTT. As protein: CASSKADKGRGTEAFF.

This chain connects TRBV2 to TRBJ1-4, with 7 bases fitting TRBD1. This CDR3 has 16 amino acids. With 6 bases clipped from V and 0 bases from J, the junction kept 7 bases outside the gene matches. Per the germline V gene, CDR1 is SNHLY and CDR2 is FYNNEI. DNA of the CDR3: TGTGCCAGCAGCCAGGGACAGTCTACAACTAATGAAAAACTGTTTTTT. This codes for CASSQGQSTTNEKLFF.

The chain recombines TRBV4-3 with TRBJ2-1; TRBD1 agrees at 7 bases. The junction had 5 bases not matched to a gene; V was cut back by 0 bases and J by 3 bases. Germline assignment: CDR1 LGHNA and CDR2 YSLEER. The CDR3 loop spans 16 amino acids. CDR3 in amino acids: CASSQDQDRIYNEQFF. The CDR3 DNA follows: TGCGCCAGCAGCCAAGATCAGGACAGGATCTACAATGAGCAGTTCTTC.

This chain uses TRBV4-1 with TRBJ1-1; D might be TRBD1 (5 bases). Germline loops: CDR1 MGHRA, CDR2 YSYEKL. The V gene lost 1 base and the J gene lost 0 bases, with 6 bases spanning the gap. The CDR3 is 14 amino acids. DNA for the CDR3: TGCGCCAGCAGCCAAGCAGGGCTGAACACTGAAGCTTTCTTT. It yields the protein CASSQAGLNTEAFF.

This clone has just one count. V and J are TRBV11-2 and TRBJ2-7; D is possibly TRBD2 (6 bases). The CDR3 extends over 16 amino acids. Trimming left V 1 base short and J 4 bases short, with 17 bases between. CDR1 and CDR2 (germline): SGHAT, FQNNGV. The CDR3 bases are TGTGCCAGCAGCTTAGTGGTAGCGGAGAGTTTTTACGAGCAGTACTTC. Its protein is CASSLVVAESFYEQYF.

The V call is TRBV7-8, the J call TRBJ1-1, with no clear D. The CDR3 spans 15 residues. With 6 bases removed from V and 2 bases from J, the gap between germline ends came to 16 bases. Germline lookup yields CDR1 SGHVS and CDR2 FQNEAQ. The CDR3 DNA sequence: TGTGCCAGCAGTTCCTTGAAGGAGAGAAACACTGAAGCTTTCTTT. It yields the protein CASSSLKERNTEAFF.

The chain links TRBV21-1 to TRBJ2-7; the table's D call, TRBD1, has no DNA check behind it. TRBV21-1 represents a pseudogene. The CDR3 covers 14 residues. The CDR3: CASHNLTGFYEQYF. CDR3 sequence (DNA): TGTGCCAGCCATAACTTGACAGGGTTCTACGAGCAGTACTTC.

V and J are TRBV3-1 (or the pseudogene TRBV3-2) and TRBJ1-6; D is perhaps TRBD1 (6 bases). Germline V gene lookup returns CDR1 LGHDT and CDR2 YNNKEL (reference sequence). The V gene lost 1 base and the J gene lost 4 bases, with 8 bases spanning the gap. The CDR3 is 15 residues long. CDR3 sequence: CASSQATGYNSPLHF. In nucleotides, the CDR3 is TGTGCCAGCAGCCAAGCCACAGGGTATAATTCACCCCTCCACTTT.

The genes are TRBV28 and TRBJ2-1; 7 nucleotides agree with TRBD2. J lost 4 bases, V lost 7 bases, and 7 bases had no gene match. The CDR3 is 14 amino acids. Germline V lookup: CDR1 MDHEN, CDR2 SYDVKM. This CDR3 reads CASKMPSGYNEQFF. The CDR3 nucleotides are TGTGCCAGCAAGATGCCTAGCGGATACAATGAGCAGTTCTTC.

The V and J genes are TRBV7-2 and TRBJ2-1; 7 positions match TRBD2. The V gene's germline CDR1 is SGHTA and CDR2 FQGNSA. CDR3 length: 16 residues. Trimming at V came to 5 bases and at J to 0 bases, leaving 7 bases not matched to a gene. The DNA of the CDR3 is TGTGCCAGCAGCCCTCTAGCGGTTCGCTCCTACAATGAGCAGTTCTTC. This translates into CASSPLAVRSYNEQFF.

The CDR3 DNA sequence: TGTGCCAGCAGCTTTTCTGACAGGGCAGATCCCTACGAGCAGTACTTC. It is translated as CASSFSDRADPYEQYF. The gene calls are TRBV13 and TRBJ2-7, with 7 positions matching TRBD1. The CDR3 spans 16 residues. Germline V gives CDR1 PRHDT, CDR2 FYEKMQ (reference sequence). V dropped 3 bases and J dropped 2; count of bases not matched to a gene: 10.

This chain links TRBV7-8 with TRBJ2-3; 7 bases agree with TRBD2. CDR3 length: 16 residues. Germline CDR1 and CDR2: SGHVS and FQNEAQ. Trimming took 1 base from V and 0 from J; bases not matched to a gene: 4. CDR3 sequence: CASSLGLALSTDTQYF. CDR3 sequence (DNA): TGTGCCAGCAGCTTAGGACTAGCCCTGAGCACAGATACGCAGTATTTT.

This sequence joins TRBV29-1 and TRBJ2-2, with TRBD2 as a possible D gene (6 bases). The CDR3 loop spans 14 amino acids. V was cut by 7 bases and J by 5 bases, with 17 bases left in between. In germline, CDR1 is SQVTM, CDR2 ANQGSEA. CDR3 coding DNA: TGCAGCGGCATGCGGGGCCTCCAGACCGGGGAGCTGTTTTTT. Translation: CSGMRGLQTGELFF.

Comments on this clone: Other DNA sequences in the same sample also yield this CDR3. This CDR3 is CASSPGSSYEQYF. In nucleotides, the CDR3 is TGTGCCAGCAGCCCAGGGTCGTCCTACGAGCAGTACTTC. V and J are TRBV9 and TRBJ2-7, with D possibly being TRBD1 (5 bases). Looked up from germline, CDR1 is SGDLS and CDR2 is YYNGEE. CDR3 length: 13 amino acids. The V end lost 4 bases, the J end lost 1 base, and 9 bases lay between the germline ends. The full variable domain, rest sourced from reference TRBV9 and TRBJ2-7, is DSGVTQTPKHLITATGQRVTLRCSPRSGDLSVYWYQQSLDQGLQFLIQYYNGEERAKGNILERFSAQQFPDLHSELNLSSLELGDSALYFCASSPGSSYEQYFGPGTRLTVT.

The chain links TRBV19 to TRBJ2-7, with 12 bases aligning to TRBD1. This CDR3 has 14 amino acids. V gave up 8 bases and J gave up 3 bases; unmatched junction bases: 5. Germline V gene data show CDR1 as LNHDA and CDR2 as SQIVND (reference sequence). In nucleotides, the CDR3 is TGTGCCAGTTCCGGGACAGGGGGCGGCTACGAGCAGTACTTC. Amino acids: CASSGTGGGYEQYF. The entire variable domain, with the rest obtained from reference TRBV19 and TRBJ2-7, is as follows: DGGITQSPKYLFRKEGQNVTLSCEQNLNHDAMYWYRQDPGQGLRLIYYSQIVNDFQKGDIAEGYSVSREKKESFPLTVTSAQKNPTAFYLCASSGTGGGYEQYFGPGTRLTVT.

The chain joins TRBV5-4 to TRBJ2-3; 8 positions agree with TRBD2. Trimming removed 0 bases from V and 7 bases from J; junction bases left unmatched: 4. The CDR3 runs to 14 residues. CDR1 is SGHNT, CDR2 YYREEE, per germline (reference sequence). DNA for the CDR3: TGTGCCAGCAGCTTGGCGGGAGGGGTGAATACGCAGTATTTT. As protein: CASSLAGGVNTQYF.

CDR3 nucleotide sequence: TGTGCCAGCAGTCCCCTTGCTAGCACTGAAGCTTTCTTT. Translated: CASSPLASTEAFF. The chain joins TRBV28 to TRBJ1-1; D is unresolved. The CDR3 covers 13 residues. The germline V and J ends were trimmed by 5 bases and 4 bases, with 11 bases remaining between them. Germline CDR1 reads MDHEN; CDR2 reads SYDVKM.

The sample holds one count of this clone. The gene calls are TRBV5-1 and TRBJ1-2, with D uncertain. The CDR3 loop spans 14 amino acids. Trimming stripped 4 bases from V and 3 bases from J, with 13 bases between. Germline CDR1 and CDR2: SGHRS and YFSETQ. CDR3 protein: CASSPPSQYYGYTF. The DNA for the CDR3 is TGCGCCAGCAGCCCGCCGTCACAGTACTATGGCTACACCTTC.

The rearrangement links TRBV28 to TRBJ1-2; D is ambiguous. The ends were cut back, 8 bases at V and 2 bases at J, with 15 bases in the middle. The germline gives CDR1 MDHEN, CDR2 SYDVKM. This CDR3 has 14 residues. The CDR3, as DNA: TGTGCCAGCTGGTCCGGTCTCCTCAACTATGGCTACACCTTC. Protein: CASWSGLLNYGYTF.

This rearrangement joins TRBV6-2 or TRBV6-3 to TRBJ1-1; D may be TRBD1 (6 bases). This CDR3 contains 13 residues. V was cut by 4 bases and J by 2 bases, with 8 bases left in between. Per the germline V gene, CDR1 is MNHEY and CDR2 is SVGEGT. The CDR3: CASSWGGNTEAFF. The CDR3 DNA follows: TGTGCCAGCAGTTGGGGGGGCAACACTGAAGCTTTCTTT.

The CDR3 coding sequence is TGTGCCAGCAGCAGGATCAGACAGAACCCGAACACCGGGGAGCTGTTTTTT. Residues: CASSRIRQNPNTGELFF. This chain connects TRBV5-5 to TRBJ2-2; tentative D call: TRBD1 (5 bases). Germline CDR1 and CDR2: SGHKS and YYEKEE (reference sequence). Trimming cost V 4 bases and J 0 bases, with 16 bases left between them. The CDR3 is made up of 17 amino acids.

CDR3 in DNA: TGTGCCAGCACGGGGGGACAGGGGCTCTATGGCTACACCTTC. Protein: CASTGGQGLYGYTF. The V and J genes are TRBV28 and TRBJ1-2; the match to TRBD1 covers 10 bases. With 7 bases clipped from V and 4 bases from J, the junction kept 6 bases outside the gene matches. Germline CDR1 is MDHEN and CDR2 is SYDVKM. The CDR3 spans 14 residues.

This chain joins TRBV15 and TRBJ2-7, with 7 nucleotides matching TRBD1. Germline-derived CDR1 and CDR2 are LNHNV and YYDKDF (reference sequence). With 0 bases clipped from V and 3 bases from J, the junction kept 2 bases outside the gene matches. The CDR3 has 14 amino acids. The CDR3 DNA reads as TGTGCCACCAGCAGAGAACAGGGGAACTACGAGCAGTACTTC. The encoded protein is CATSREQGNYEQYF.

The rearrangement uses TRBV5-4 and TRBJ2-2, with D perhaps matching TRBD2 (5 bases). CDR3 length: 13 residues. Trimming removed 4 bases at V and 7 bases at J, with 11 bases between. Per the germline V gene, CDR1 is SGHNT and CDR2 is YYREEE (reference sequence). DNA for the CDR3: TGTGCCAGCAGCACAAGGGAGTTCGGGGAGCTGTTTTTT. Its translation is CASSTREFGELFF.

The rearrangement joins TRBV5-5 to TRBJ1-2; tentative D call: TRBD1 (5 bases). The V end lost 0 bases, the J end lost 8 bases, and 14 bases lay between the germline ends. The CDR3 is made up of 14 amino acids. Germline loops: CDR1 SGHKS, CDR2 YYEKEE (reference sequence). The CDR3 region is CASSLAIQVGGYTF. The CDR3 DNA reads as TGTGCCAGCAGCTTGGCAATACAGGTGGGGGGCTACACCTTC.